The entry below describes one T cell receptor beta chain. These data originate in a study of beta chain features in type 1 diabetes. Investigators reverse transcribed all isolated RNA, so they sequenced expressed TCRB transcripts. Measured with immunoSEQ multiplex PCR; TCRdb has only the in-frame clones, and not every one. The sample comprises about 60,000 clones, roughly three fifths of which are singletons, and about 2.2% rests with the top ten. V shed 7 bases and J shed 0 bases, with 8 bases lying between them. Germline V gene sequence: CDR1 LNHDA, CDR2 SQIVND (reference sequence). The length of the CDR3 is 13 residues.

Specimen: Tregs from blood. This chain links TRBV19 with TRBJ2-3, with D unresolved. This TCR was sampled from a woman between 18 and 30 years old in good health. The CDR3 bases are TGTGCCAGTAAGATCGGGAGCACAGATACGCAGTATTTT. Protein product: CASKIGSTDTQYF.